Below, 17 T cell receptor beta chains from the same sample are listed, as sequenced in a study of PD-L1 blockade in urothelial cancer. The sample's time point: peripheral blood 6 weeks after treatment start. TCRdb keeps only in-frame clones here, not all; method: immunoSEQ multiplex PCR. The table has 40,000 to 55,000 clones, roughly 91% seen once; the top ten hold 2% to 3%. Sequences were derived from PBMCs, sampled around atezolizumab (anti-PD-L1) treatment. Every receptor here comes from a man between 60 and 70 years old with urothelial cancer.

V and J are TRBV4-2 and TRBJ2-7, with 9 bases aligning to TRBD2. The junction had 9 bases not matched to a gene; V was cut back by 5 bases and J by 1 base. This CDR3 has 16 residues. The germline V gene has CDR1 LGHNA and CDR2 YNFKEQ. In DNA form, the CDR3 reads TGTGCCAGCAGCTCCCCTGCCCTAGCGGGGTCCTACGAGCAGTACTTC. This gives the protein CASSSPALAGSYEQYF.

The chain joins TRBV6-5 to TRBJ1-1; perhaps TRBD1 as D (6 bases). The ends were cut back, 4 bases at V and 1 base at J, with 10 bases in the middle. The CDR3 totals 14 residues. The germline V gene has CDR1 MNHEY and CDR2 SVGAGI. CDR3 loop: CASSFGTPNTEAFF. As DNA, the CDR3 is TGTGCCAGCAGTTTCGGGACACCGAACACTGAAGCTTTCTTT.

This clone was picked up a small number of times. The chain combines TRBV19 with TRBJ1-2; D gene uncertain. Germline V CDR1 and CDR2: LNHDA, SQIVND (reference sequence). The CDR3 is 13 residues long. Trimming took 4 bases from V and 9 from J, leaving 15 bases between them. The CDR3 coding sequence is TGTGCCAGTAGTACGTCGGGGTCTGGGAGCTACACCTTC. Translating it yields CASSTSGSGSYTF. Looking up the rest from reference TRBV19 and TRBJ1-2 gives the full variable domain: DGGITQSPKYLFRKEGQNVTLSCEQNLNHDAMYWYRQDPGQGLRLIYYSQIVNDFQKGDIAEGYSVSREKKESFPLTVTSAQKNPTAFYLCASSTSGSGSYTFGSGTRLTVV.

This clone was detected only once. This chain connects TRBV2 to TRBJ2-3, with D possibly being TRBD1 (6 bases). Per germline, CDR1 SNHLY and CDR2 FYNNEI. The CDR3 totals 14 residues. Trimming removed 5 bases at V and 9 bases at J, with 18 bases between. Here the CDR3 reads CASSLPEQGITQYF. CDR3 DNA sequence: TGTGCCAGCAGTTTACCTGAACAGGGTATCACGCAGTATTTT.

The rearrangement links TRBV5-4 to TRBJ1-4; 8 bases match TRBD1. The CDR3 is made up of 15 amino acids. V lost 0 bases and J lost 14; bases outside the gene matches: 12. The germline V gene encodes CDR1 SGHNT and CDR2 YYREEE (reference sequence). CDR3 amino acids: CASSLDNGQGGKLFF. In DNA form, the CDR3 reads TGTGCCAGCAGCTTGGATAATGGACAGGGAGGAAAGCTGTTTTTT.

The genes are TRBV28 and TRBJ2-7; possibly TRBD2 for D (5 bases). Trimming removed 9 bases at V and 5 bases at J, with 23 bases between. Germline CDR1 is MDHEN and CDR2 is SYDVKM. There are 15 residues in the CDR3. CDR3 coding DNA: TGTGCCAGTGCGTCCGGGGAGCGCTTGCGGGACGAGCAGTACTTC. As protein: CASASGERLRDEQYF.

The chain joins TRBV5-1 to TRBJ2-3; the D is unclear. Germline V gene lookup returns CDR1 SGHRS and CDR2 YFSETQ. The CDR3 loop spans 14 amino acids. Trimming took off 4 bases at V and 0 bases at J, with 9 bases between the two ends. The CDR3 nucleotides are TGCGCCAGCAGCGAGCCGACTAGCACAGATACGCAGTATTTT. This sequence encodes CASSEPTSTDTQYF.

This clone was found once. The V and J genes are TRBV5-6 and TRBJ1-4; 7 bases map to TRBD1. The CDR3 extends over 15 amino acids. CDR1 SGHDT and CDR2 YYEEEE come from the germline V gene. The ends lost 1 base at V and 6 bases at J; junction bases unmatched: 6. CDR3 in amino acids: CASSLYGTEDEKLFF. For the CDR3, the DNA is TGTGCCAGCAGCTTGTACGGGACAGAAGATGAAAAACTGTTTTTT. Filled out from reference TRBV5-6 and TRBJ1-4, the complete variable domain reads DAGVTQSPTHLIKTRGQQVTLRCSPKSGHDTVSWYQQALGQGPQFIFQYYEEEERQRGNFPDRFSGHQFPNYSSELNVNALLLGDSALYLCASSLYGTEDEKLFFGSGTQLSVL.

In this sample, this clone turned up once. The chain carries TRBV27 and TRBJ2-7; tentatively, D is TRBD2 (5 bases). The germline V gene encodes CDR1 MNHEY and CDR2 SMNVEV (reference sequence). Trimming cost V 6 bases and J 2 bases, with 14 bases left between them. The CDR3 loop spans 14 amino acids. CDR3 sequence reads: CASRTVAGPYEQYF. The DNA of the CDR3 is TGTGCCAGCAGGACCGTTGCGGGTCCCTACGAGCAGTACTTC.

This clone was observed once. The chain is built from TRBV7-2 and TRBJ2-7; 11 positions match TRBD2. CDR3 length equals 15 residues. V dropped 4 bases and J dropped 5; count of bases not matched to a gene: 7. Per the germline V gene, CDR1 is SGHTA and CDR2 is FQGNSA. Here the CDR3 reads CASSSTSGAVNEQYF. The CDR3 nucleotides are TGTGCCAGCAGCTCGACTAGCGGGGCCGTTAACGAGCAGTACTTC.

The gene calls are TRBV7-2 and TRBJ1-1; possibly TRBD1 for D (5 bases). Trimming left V 3 bases short and J 0 bases short, with 11 bases between. The CDR3 extends over 15 amino acids. Germline CDR1 reads SGHTA; CDR2 reads FQGNSA. CDR3 sequence: CASSLWKGLNTEAFF. Here the CDR3 DNA reads TGTGCCAGCAGCTTGTGGAAGGGGCTGAACACTGAAGCTTTCTTT. Filled out from reference TRBV7-2 and TRBJ1-1, the complete variable domain reads GAGVSQSPSNKVTEKGKDVELRCDPISGHTALYWYRQSLGQGLEFLIYFQGNSAPDKSGLPSDRFSAERTGGSVSTLTIQRTQQEDSAVYLCASSLWKGLNTEAFFGQGTRLTVV.

The DNA for the CDR3 is TGTGCCAGCAGTCCCGGGACTAGGAATGAGCAGTTCTTC. The encoded protein is CASSPGTRNEQFF. This chain connects TRBV6-4 to TRBJ2-1, with 8 bases matching TRBD2. Unmatched junction bases numbered 4, after V lost 5 bases and J lost 7 bases. Germline V CDR1 and CDR2: MRHNA, SNTAGT. The CDR3 covers 13 residues.

This clone was recorded once. CDR3 amino acids: CAISERGTKNIQYF. CDR3 coding DNA: TGTGCCATCAGCGAGAGGGGGACCAAAAACATTCAGTACTTC. This chain uses TRBV10-3 with TRBJ2-4, with D possibly TRBD1 on 6 matching bases. V gave up 6 bases and J gave up 2 bases, with 11 bases separating them. The CDR3 loop spans 14 amino acids. Per germline, CDR1 ENHRY and CDR2 SYGVKD.

The chain combines TRBV4-1 with TRBJ1-2, with D possibly TRBD1 on 6 matching bases. Trimming shortened V by 10 bases and J by 8 bases, and 23 bases separated the two germline ends. The germline V gene has CDR1 MGHRA and CDR2 YSYEKL. CDR3 size: 14 residues. The DNA of the CDR3 is TGCGCCACCCCCGGACCGGGGGGCGCGGGAGGCTACACCTTC. Translation: CATPGPGGAGGYTF.

This clone was seen a few times. The V and J genes are TRBV19 and TRBJ1-1; D call uncertain. The length of the CDR3 is 14 residues. V shed 5 bases and J shed 1 base, with 11 bases lying between them. The V gene's germline CDR1 is LNHDA and CDR2 SQIVND (reference sequence). Here the CDR3 DNA reads TGTGCCAGTAGTCCCCGGAACAGGAACACTGAAGCTTTCTTT. Translating it yields CASSPRNRNTEAFF.

The table lists this clone with a count of one. CDR3 nucleotide sequence: TGTGCCAGTAGTAGGGACAGGGTTGCCGAGCAGTACTTC. It encodes CASSRDRVAEQYF. This chain uses TRBV19 with TRBJ2-7; 9 bases agree with TRBD1. This CDR3 has 13 residues. Germline lookup yields CDR1 LNHDA and CDR2 SQIVND (reference sequence). Trimming cost V 4 bases and J 6 bases; bases outside gene matches: 4.

V gene TRBV19 combines with J gene TRBJ1-5, with TRBD1 as a possible D gene (5 bases). The germline V gene encodes CDR1 LNHDA and CDR2 SQIVND (reference sequence). The CDR3 length is 15 residues. V was cut by 1 base and J by 6 bases, with 13 bases left in between. The CDR3 spells CASSIGQGRGQPQHF. CDR3 in DNA: TGTGCCAGTAGTATAGGCCAGGGTCGAGGTCAGCCCCAGCATTTT.